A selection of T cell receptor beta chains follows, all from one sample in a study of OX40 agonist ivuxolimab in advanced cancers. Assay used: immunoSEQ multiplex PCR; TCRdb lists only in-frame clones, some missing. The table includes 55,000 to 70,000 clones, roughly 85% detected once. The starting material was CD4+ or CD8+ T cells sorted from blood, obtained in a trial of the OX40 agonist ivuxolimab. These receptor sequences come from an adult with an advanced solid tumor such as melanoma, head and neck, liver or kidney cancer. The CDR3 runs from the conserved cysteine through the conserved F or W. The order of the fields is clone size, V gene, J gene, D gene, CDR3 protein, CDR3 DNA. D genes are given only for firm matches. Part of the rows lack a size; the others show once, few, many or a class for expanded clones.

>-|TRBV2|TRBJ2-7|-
CASSRTAYEQYF
TGTGCCAGCAGTAGGACAGCCTACGAGCAGTACTTC
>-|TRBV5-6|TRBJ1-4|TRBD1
CASSTQQGVNEKLFF
TGTGCCAGCAGCACCCAACAGGGGGTTAATGAAAAACTGTTTTTT
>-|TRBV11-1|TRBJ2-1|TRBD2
CASSLLAGGPNEQFF
TGTGCCAGCAGCTTATTAGCGGGAGGGCCCAATGAGCAGTTCTTC
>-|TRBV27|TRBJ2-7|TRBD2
CASSSPRLAGGMSEQYF
TGTGCCAGCAGTTCCCCCAGACTAGCGGGGGGAATGAGCGAGCAGTACTTC
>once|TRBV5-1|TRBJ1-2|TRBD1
CASSFSGTGSSYGYTF
TGCGCCAGCAGCTTCTCCGGGACAGGGTCATCTTATGGCTACACCTTC
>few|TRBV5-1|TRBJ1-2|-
CASSLQGDGYTF
TGCGCCAGCAGCTTACAGGGAGATGGCTACACCTTC
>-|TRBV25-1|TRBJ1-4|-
CASGGQINEKLFF
TGTGCCAGCGGGGGGCAGATTAATGAAAAACTGTTTTTT
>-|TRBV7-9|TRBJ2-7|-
CASSLEGFWQRDF
TGTGCCAGCAGCTTAGAGGGATTCTGGCAAAGGGACTTC
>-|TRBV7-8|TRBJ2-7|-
CASSTVTGRYEQYF
TGTGCCAGCAGCACCGTGACAGGGAGGTACGAGCAGTACTTC
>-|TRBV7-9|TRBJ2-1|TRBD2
CASRGGAEQFF
TGTGCCAGCAGGGGAGGGGCTGAGCAGTTCTTC
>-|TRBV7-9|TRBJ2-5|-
CASSPRLFLGETQYF
TGTGCCAGCAGCCCCCGATTGTTCCTAGGGGAGACCCAGTACTTC
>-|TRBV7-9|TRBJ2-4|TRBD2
CASSLVSGGVSKNIQYF
TGTGCCAGCAGCTTAGTTTCCGGGGGGGTTTCCAAAAACATTCAGTACTTC
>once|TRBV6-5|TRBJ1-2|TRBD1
CASLDRVFHVGYTF
TGTGCCAGCCTGGACAGGGTGTTTCATGTAGGCTACACCTTC
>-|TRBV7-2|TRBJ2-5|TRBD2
CASSFSGGKETQYF
TGTGCCAGCAGCTTTAGCGGGGGAAAAGAGACCCAGTACTTC
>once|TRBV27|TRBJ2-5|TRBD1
CASSWQGAWEQYF
TGTGCCAGCAGTTGGCAGGGGGCTTGGGAGCAGTACTTC
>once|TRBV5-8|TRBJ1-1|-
CASSSGSNTEAFF
TGTGCCAGCAGCTCAGGTTCGAACACTGAAGCTTTCTTT
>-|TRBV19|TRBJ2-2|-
CASFGNTGELFF
TGTGCCAGTTTCGGGAACACCGGGGAGCTGTTTTTT
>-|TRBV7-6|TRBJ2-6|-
CASSLGGVSGANVLTF
TGTGCCAGCAGCTTAGGAGGCGTCTCTGGGGCCAACGTCCTGACTTTC
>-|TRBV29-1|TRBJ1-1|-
CSVEFGSGRVTEAFF
TGCAGCGTTGAATTTGGGTCTGGTCGGGTTACTGAAGCTTTCTTT
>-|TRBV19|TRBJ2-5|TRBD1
CASSIGQGGETQYF
TGTGCCAGTAGTATAGGACAGGGCGGGGAGACCCAGTACTTC
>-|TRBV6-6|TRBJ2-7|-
CASRPGQSYEQYF
TGTGCCAGCAGGCCAGGACAGTCCTACGAGCAGTACTTC
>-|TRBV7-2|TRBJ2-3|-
CASSLQGGVTDTQYF
TGTGCCAGCAGCCTGCAGGGCGGGGTCACAGATACGCAGTATTTT
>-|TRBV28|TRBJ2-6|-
CASTLRGSGANVLTF
TGTGCCAGCACTCTTCGGGGCTCTGGGGCCAACGTCCTGACTTTC
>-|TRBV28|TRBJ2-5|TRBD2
CASSLGGRQETQYF
TGTGCCAGCAGTTTGGGCGGGAGACAAGAGACCCAGTACTTC
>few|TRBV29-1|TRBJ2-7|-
CSAGTGLEQYF
TGCAGCGCCGGAACAGGGCTCGAGCAGTACTTC
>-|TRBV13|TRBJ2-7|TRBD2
CASSLGLSGRGSYEQYF
TGTGCCAGCAGCTTAGGGCTAAGCGGGAGGGGCTCCTACGAGCAGTACTTC
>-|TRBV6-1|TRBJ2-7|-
CASSEARHEQYF
TGTGCCAGCAGTGAAGCTCGACACGAGCAGTACTTC